One sample yielded the 7 T cell receptor beta chains listed below, sequenced in a study of PD-L1 blockade in urothelial cancer. Using immunoSEQ multiplex PCR, the repertoire was profiled, and TCRdb retains in-frame clones only, with some absent. Of about 51,000 clones listed, approximately 84% are singletons. The material sequenced was PBMCs, taken around atezolizumab (anti-PD-L1) treatment. The receptors come from a man in his sixties with urothelial cancer.

The rearrangement links TRBV28 to TRBJ1-2, with D hard to call. The germline CDR1 and CDR2 sequences are MDHEN and SYDVKM. Trimming left V 6 bases short and J 5 bases short, with 4 bases between. This CDR3 is built from 10 residues. Here the CDR3 DNA reads TGTGCCAGCAGCCGGTATGGCTACACCTTC. Its translation is CASSRYGYTF.

V usage is TRBV9 and J usage is TRBJ2-3, with 7 bases aligning to TRBD2. Trimming at V came to 7 bases and at J to 4 bases, leaving 6 bases not matched to a gene. Germline CDR1 and CDR2: SGDLS and YYNGEE. There are 13 residues in the CDR3. As DNA, the CDR3 is TGTGCCAGCGCCGGGGGGTTCTCAGATACGCAGTATTTT. Translation: CASAGGFSDTQYF.

J is TRBJ2-5 and V is TRBV27; 11 nucleotides match TRBD2. The length of the CDR3 is 16 residues. J gave up 5 bases and V 6 bases, and 11 bases lay outside the gene matches. CDR1 and CDR2 (germline): MNHEY, SMNVEV (reference sequence). The DNA of the CDR3 is TGTGCCAGCAGAAGGGGACTAGCGGCAACTGAGGAGACCCAGTACTTC. This codes for CASRRGLAATEETQYF.

V gene TRBV5-1 combines with J gene TRBJ1-1; 7 nucleotides match TRBD1. The V gene end was trimmed by 2 bases and the J gene end by 4 bases; junction bases not matched to a gene: 5. The CDR3 covers 14 residues. CDR1 and CDR2 (germline): SGHRS, YFSETQ. The CDR3 sequence: CASSFRQGGTEAFF. Written as DNA, the CDR3 is TGCGCCAGCAGCTTCCGACAGGGTGGCACTGAAGCTTTCTTT.

This sequence joins TRBV6-6 and TRBJ1-1; no reliable D call. This CDR3 is 15 amino acids long. The V gene's germline CDR1 is MNHNY and CDR2 SVGAGI (reference sequence). Trimming took 7 bases from V and 1 from J, leaving 16 bases between them. CDR3 nucleotide sequence: TGTGCCAGCATCGAACTTGGGCTTGGGAACACTGAAGCTTTCTTT. It translates to CASIELGLGNTEAFF.

The chain joins TRBV5-1 to TRBJ2-5; D is perhaps TRBD1 (6 bases). Trimming took off 5 bases at V and 2 bases at J, with 13 bases between the two ends. The germline V gene has CDR1 SGHRS and CDR2 YFSETQ. The CDR3 covers 14 residues. The DNA of the CDR3 is TGCGCCAGCAGACTTACAGGGTTACAAGAGACCCAGTACTTC. Its translation is CASRLTGLQETQYF.

This clone was seen only a few times. The chain links TRBV6-6 to TRBJ2-1; maybe TRBD2 (5 bases). V lost 8 bases and J lost 3, with 11 bases in between. The CDR3 consists of 13 residues. Germline-derived CDR1 and CDR2 are MNHNY and SVGAGI (reference sequence). Here the CDR3 reads CASGPEGYNEQFF. The CDR3 DNA reads as TGTGCCAGCGGGCCAGAGGGCTACAATGAGCAGTTCTTC.